These 29 T cell receptor beta chains share one sample of origin, sequenced in a study of T cells in Graves' hyperthyroidism and ophthalmopathy. TCR beta CDR3 region amplification was performed from RNA transcripts. Using the HTBI primer set, a first-round RT-PCR was run on the TCR CDR3. TCRdb re-called the multiplex PCR reads through MiXCR, storing one row per CDR3 protein. In the table there are around 500,000 distinct CDR3 sequences, about an eighth of which are singletons. Sequencing was carried out using blood. These TCRs come from a woman aged 18-29 years with Graves' hyperthyroidism.

This clonotype was seen a single time. V and J are TRBV7-3 and TRBJ2-2, with 7 bases aligning to TRBD1. The length of the CDR3 is 15 residues. Unmatched junction bases numbered 9, after V lost 7 bases and J lost 4 bases. The V gene's germline CDR1 is SGHTA and CDR2 FQGTGA. CDR3 in amino acids: CASTSPPGGTGELFF. CDR3 in DNA: TGTGCCAGCACCAGCCCCCCAGGGGGCACCGGGGAGCTGTTTTTT.

This clonotype was seen repeatedly, ten times or more. V usage is TRBV30 and J usage is TRBJ1-1; D is possibly TRBD1 (5 bases). The length of the CDR3 is 15 residues. The germline CDR1 and CDR2 sequences are GTSNPN and SVGIG (reference sequence). V gave up 2 bases and J gave up 5 bases, with 18 bases separating them. The DNA for the CDR3 is TGTGCCTGGAGTCTACCTTCGGCAGGGCAGACTGAAGCTTTCTTT. It encodes CAWSLPSAGQTEAFF.

This clonotype has at least ten counts. The rearrangement joins TRBV30 to TRBJ2-1; 9 bases line up with TRBD2. V was clipped by 4 bases and J by 7 bases; unmatched bases: 8. CDR3 size: 14 residues. The V gene's germline CDR1 is GTSNPN and CDR2 SVGIG (reference sequence). The CDR3 bases are TGTGCCTGGATTTTAGCGGGAGTGGGGAATGAGCAGTTCTTC. It encodes CAWILAGVGNEQFF.

The DNA for the CDR3 is TGTGCCAGCAGCTTATTTCGGGGCTCCGAGCAGTACGTC. It yields the protein CASSLFRGSEQYV. The chain recombines TRBV7-8 with TRBJ2-7; the D gene could be TRBD1 or TRBD2 (5 bases each). Trimming took 2 bases from V and 6 from J, leaving 11 bases between them. The length of the CDR3 is 13 residues. CDR1 and CDR2 from the germline V gene are SGHVS and FQNEAQ.

This clonotype was recorded a few times. The chain uses TRBV13 and TRBJ2-1; perhaps TRBD1 as D (6 bases). Germline CDR1 PRHDT, CDR2 FYEKMQ (reference sequence). The CDR3 runs to 15 residues. Trimming took 5 bases from V and 0 from J, leaving 11 bases between them. CDR3 DNA sequence: TGTGCCAGCAGCGTAGTAGGGGGCTCCTACAATGAGCAGTTCTTC. Protein sequence: CASSVVGGSYNEQFF.

In this sample, this clonotype turned up a few times. The chain combines TRBV7-8 with TRBJ1-3; 7 nucleotides line up with TRBD1. The CDR3 length is 15 residues. With V trimmed by 7 bases and J by 4 bases, 10 bases remained unmatched. Germline CDR1 reads SGHVS; CDR2 reads FQNEAQ. For the CDR3, the DNA is TGTGCCAGCACCCAAGACAGGGCGGACGGAAACACCATATATTTT. Its translation: CASTQDRADGNTIYF. Full variable domain (outside the CDR3, taken from reference TRBV7-8 and TRBJ1-3): GAGVSQSPRYKVAKRGQDVALRCDPISGHVSLFWYQQALGQGPEFLTYFQNEAQLDKSGLPSDRFFAERPEGSVSTLKIQRTQQEDSAVYLCASTQDRADGNTIYFGEGSWLTVV.

There are many counts of this clonotype. V gene TRBV5-1 combines with J gene TRBJ2-3; possible D gene TRBD2, 6 bases. CDR1 and CDR2 (germline): SGHRS, YFSETQ. The CDR3 spans 17 residues. Deletions cut 0 bases from V and 0 bases from J, with 14 bases between. CDR3 protein: CASSLEVAGTSTDTQYF. The CDR3 DNA follows: TGCGCCAGCAGCTTGGAAGTCGCGGGAACTAGCACAGATACGCAGTATTTT.

In this sample, this clonotype turned up many times. This chain connects TRBV27 to TRBJ2-7; TRBD1 is a possible D gene (7 bases). Germline lookup yields CDR1 MNHEY and CDR2 SMNVEV (reference sequence). The V and J ends lost 6 bases and 0 bases respectively, with 15 bases between them. The CDR3 loop spans 15 amino acids. For the CDR3, the DNA is TGTGCCAGCAGAGGGGCGGGACAGTTCTCCTACGAGCAGTACTTC. It codes for CASRGAGQFSYEQYF.

This clonotype was detected many times. The rearrangement uses TRBV12-3 or TRBV12-4 and TRBJ1-2, with D possibly being TRBD1 (5 bases). V shed 7 bases and J shed 5 bases, with 20 bases lying between them. There are 15 residues in the CDR3. This CDR3 reads CASTPGPKEYYGYTF. CDR3 bases: TGTGCCAGCACCCCGGGACCCAAGGAGTATTATGGCTACACCTTC.

This clonotype showed up many times. The chain uses TRBV12-3 or TRBV12-4 and TRBJ1-2; weak D call: TRBD1 (5 bases). Trimming left V 7 bases short and J 8 bases short, with 20 bases between. The CDR3 sequence is 14 residues long. CDR3 amino acids: CASTPLTVGFGYTF. The CDR3 DNA is TGTGCCAGCACCCCCTTGACAGTGGGGTTCGGCTACACCTTC.

This clonotype has ten or more counts. This chain uses TRBV3-1 with TRBJ1-4; 8 bases map to TRBD1. V lost 3 bases, J lost 10 bases, and 13 bases stayed unmatched. The CDR3 is 16 residues long. Germline V gene data show CDR1 as LGHDT and CDR2 as YNNKEL (reference sequence). The CDR3 coding sequence is TGTGCCAGCAGCCAGACTTCAGGGGGCGCCCCGAGAAAACTGTTTTTT. It is translated as CASSQTSGGAPRKLFF.

This clonotype showed up many times. The genes are TRBV2 and TRBJ2-1; D is possibly TRBD1 or TRBD2 (7 bases each). CDR3 length equals 16 residues. Between the trimmed V and J ends, which lost 11 bases and 3 bases, there was a span of 23 bases. Germline CDR1 is SNHLY and CDR2 is FYNNEI. The CDR3 region is CAHLGGGLGFYNEQFF. Here the CDR3 DNA reads TGTGCCCACTTAGGGGGCGGACTAGGCTTCTACAATGAGCAGTTCTTC.

This clonotype was recorded at least ten times. The chain couples TRBV7-6 to TRBJ2-7; tentative D call: TRBD2 (5 bases). This CDR3 contains 14 residues. The V and J ends lost 2 bases and 5 bases respectively, with 13 bases between them. CDR1 is SGHVS and CDR2 is FNYEAQ in the germline V gene. The CDR3 region has the DNA TGTGCCAGCAGCTTAAAGGCAGAGGGCGACGAGCAGTACTTC. Its protein product is CASSLKAEGDEQYF.

The rearrangement links TRBV4-1 to TRBJ2-7; the match to TRBD1 covers 7 bases. This CDR3 has 14 amino acids. Looked up from germline, CDR1 is MGHRA and CDR2 is YSYEKL. V lost 4 bases and J lost 2; bases outside the gene matches: 5. The CDR3 sequence: CASSRTGQPYEQYF. The CDR3 DNA reads as TGCGCCAGCAGCCGAACGGGACAGCCCTACGAGCAGTACTTC.

The CDR3 region has the DNA TGTGCCAGCAGCTTAGGGACTAGCGGGATTGATGAGCAGTTCTTC. Residues: CASSLGTSGIDEQFF. The gene calls are TRBV11-1 and TRBJ2-1, with 12 nucleotides matching TRBD2. Germline CDR1 and CDR2: SGHAT and FQDESV (reference sequence). Trimming cost V 1 base and J 8 bases; bases outside gene matches: 3. CDR3 length: 15 residues.

This clonotype was recorded many times. The CDR3 nucleotides are TGTGCCAGCAGTTTATCGGGGGGCCGAATCACAGATACGCAGTATTTT. It codes for CASSLSGGRITDTQYF. The chain uses TRBV27 and TRBJ2-3; D may be TRBD1 or TRBD2 (6 bases each). The CDR3 consists of 16 residues. V lost 0 bases to trimming and J lost 2 bases, with 12 bases between them. Germline lookup yields CDR1 MNHEY and CDR2 SMNVEV (reference sequence).

To note about this clonotype: A single base separates this from a much larger clone, so it may be a read error. The chain recombines TRBV18 with TRBJ1-3; 7 nucleotides agree with TRBD1. The CDR3 has 15 residues. Germline CDR1 reads KGHSH; CDR2 reads LQKENI. The CDR3 spells CAISPKQGSGNTIYF. The CDR3 nucleotides are TGTGCCATCTCACCAAAACAGGGGTCTGGAAACACCATATATTTT.

This clonotype was detected a few times. The chain combines TRBV25-1 with TRBJ2-2, with D perhaps TRBD1 or TRBD2 (6 bases each). Germline values: CDR1 MGHDK, CDR2 SYGVNS. With 6 bases removed from V and 7 bases from J, the gap between germline ends came to 18 bases. CDR3 size: 15 residues. This CDR3 is CASSEQGGGYGELFF. CDR3 sequence (DNA): TGTGCCAGCAGCGAACAGGGTGGGGGGTACGGGGAGCTGTTTTTT.

This clonotype was detected many times. The CDR3 nucleotides are TGTGCCACCAGTGATCCCCAAGGTGGGACCTTGAACACCGGGGAGCTGTTTTTT. Residues: CATSDPQGGTLNTGELFF. The gene calls are TRBV24-1 and TRBJ2-2; D could derive from TRBD1 or TRBD2 (5 bases each). The V gene's germline CDR1 is KGHDR and CDR2 SFDVKD. CDR3 length equals 18 residues. With 3 bases removed from V and 1 base from J, the gap between germline ends came to 17 bases.

Only a few counts were recorded for this clonotype. CDR3 amino acids: CASSPLGQGFYEQYV. DNA for the CDR3: TGTGCCAGCTCCCCCTTAGGACAGGGCTTTTACGAGCAGTACGTC. The chain carries TRBV18 and TRBJ2-7; 8 bases match TRBD1. In germline, CDR1 is KGHSH, CDR2 LQKENI. There are 15 residues in the CDR3. The trim removed 6 bases at V and 4 bases at J, leaving 11 bases unmatched.

There are many counts of this clonotype. This chain connects TRBV27 to TRBJ2-7, with 8 bases lining up with TRBD2. CDR3 size: 12 residues. Germline assignment: CDR1 MNHEY and CDR2 SMNVEV (reference sequence). The trim removed 6 bases at V and 5 bases at J, leaving 3 bases unmatched. The CDR3 region is CASSRLAHEQYF. As DNA, the CDR3 is TGTGCCAGCAGCCGACTAGCGCACGAGCAGTACTTC.

The chain recombines TRBV19 with TRBJ2-7; D might be TRBD1 (9 bases). This CDR3 comprises 16 residues. V gave up 5 bases and J gave up 5 bases, with 22 bases separating them. CDR1 is LNHDA, CDR2 SQIVND, per germline (reference sequence). The CDR3 here is CASSAGRGQGSHEQYF. CDR3 DNA sequence: TGTGCCAGTAGTGCCGGGAGGGGACAGGGTAGCCACGAGCAGTACTTC.

The rearrangement uses TRBV12-3 or TRBV12-4 and TRBJ1-1; D is unresolved. Trimming removed 7 bases at V and 0 bases at J, with 24 bases between. There are 18 residues in the CDR3. CDR3 bases: TGTGCCAGCACCAAATTTGTGGGGTCAAGAGGTCTGAACACTGAAGCTTTCTTT. As protein: CASTKFVGSRGLNTEAFF.

The table lists this clonotype with a few counts. J is TRBJ1-2 and V is TRBV6-4; no clear D gene. Trimming removed 0 bases at V and 4 bases at J, with 3 bases between. CDR1 and CDR2 from the germline V gene are MRHNA and SNTAGT. The CDR3 loop spans 12 amino acids. CDR3 bases: TGTGCCAGCAGTGACTCTGGCTATGGCTACACCTTC. Its translation is CASSDSGYGYTF.

This clonotype was counted a few times. The V gene is TRBV6-2 or TRBV6-3, the J gene TRBJ1-5; a weak D match, TRBD1 (5 bases). CDR1 is MNHEY and CDR2 is SVGEGT in the germline V gene. Trimming took 0 bases from V and 3 from J, leaving 15 bases between them. This CDR3 spans 17 amino acids. DNA for the CDR3: TGTGCCAGCAGTTACTCGAAGCAGGGAGCTACCAATCAGCCCCAGCATTTT. Translating gives CASSYSKQGATNQPQHF.

This chain links TRBV12-3 or TRBV12-4 with TRBJ2-7; 9 bases are a match to TRBD1. V shed 4 bases and J 5 bases; nucleotides not matched to a gene: 6. The CDR3 is made up of 14 amino acids. CDR3 protein: CASSWGTGRHEQYF. The CDR3 coding sequence is TGTGCCAGCAGTTGGGGGACAGGGAGGCACGAGCAGTACTTC.

The chain couples TRBV5-1 to TRBJ2-3, with 13 bases lining up with TRBD2. The ends lost 4 bases at V and 0 bases at J; junction bases unmatched: 11. CDR1 is SGHRS, CDR2 YFSETQ, per germline. This CDR3 has 19 residues. As DNA, the CDR3 is TGCGCCAGCAGCCCCGGACTAGCGGGGGTCCCACTTAGCACAGATACGCAGTATTTT. Protein product: CASSPGLAGVPLSTDTQYF.

This clonotype was observed a handful of times. The chain couples TRBV20-1 to TRBJ2-5; possibly TRBD2 for D (5 bases). The CDR3 has 14 amino acids. V was shortened by 3 bases and J by 0 bases, with 11 bases between the two germline ends. Looked up from germline, CDR1 is DFQATT and CDR2 is SNEGSKA (reference sequence). CDR3 coding DNA: TGCAGTGCTAGTAACCCCGGGAACCAAGAGACCCAGTACTTC. It is translated as CSASNPGNQETQYF.

The chain is built from TRBV19 and TRBJ2-2; 11 bases are shared with TRBD1. The junction had 8 bases not matched to a gene; V was cut back by 6 bases and J by 5 bases. This CDR3 contains 16 residues. Germline values: CDR1 LNHDA, CDR2 SQIVND (reference sequence). The CDR3 is CASRPGQGAPTGELFF. The CDR3 DNA reads as TGTGCCAGTAGGCCCGGACAGGGGGCGCCAACCGGGGAGCTGTTTTTT.